This TCR beta chain was retrieved from a study of blood T cell repertoires in COVID-19. Study in general: Samples of COVID-19 (acute and convalescent) were obtained from the United States, Italy and Spain. PBMCs, B-cell-depleted T cells, or T cells provided the cDNA or gDNA that made up the material.

The CDR3 has 15 amino acids. Per germline, CDR1 SGDLS and CDR2 YYNGEE. The V end lost 3 bases, the J end lost 5 bases, and 16 bases lay between the germline ends. Under the authors' procedure: Estimation of nucleated cell counts was performed using reference gene primer amplification. Method: immunoSEQ multiplex PCR; TCRdb's copy keeps in-frame clones and lacks some. From that table come the V and J calls and clone size; the DNA was used to work out D and trimming. Of some 65,000 clones listed, roughly 80% are singletons. Sequences were obtained from peripheral blood. This sequence originates from a woman in her seventies with acute or convalescent COVID-19. The rearrangement links TRBV9 to TRBJ2-3, with D unclear. The CDR3 nucleotides read TGTGCCAGCAGCGATTCAGTTTTAGCCAGAGATACGCAGTATTTT. It translates to CASSDSVLARDTQYF. Together with reference TRBV9 and TRBJ2-3, the CDR3 gives the full variable domain: DSGVTQTPKHLITATGQRVTLRCSPRSGDLSVYWYQQSLDQGLQFLIQYYNGEERAKGNILERFSAQQFPDLHSELNLSSLELGDSALYFCASSDSVLARDTQYFGPGTRLTVL.